This entry lists 28 T cell receptor beta chains sequenced from one sample in a study of identical twins. TCRdb used MiXCR to reprocess the 5' RACE reads, holding one entry per CDR3 protein. This sample has approximately 500,000 distinct CDR3 sequences; roughly 24% occur once, and the top ten carry roughly 3%. These sequences were also reported in another study, on T cells expressing NK-cell markers.

Sequencing was carried out using CD4+ T cells sorted from blood. These receptors were collected from a woman in her late teens or twenties in good health.

This clonotype was counted between two and nine times. This rearrangement joins TRBV5-1 to TRBJ2-2, with D uncertain. The CDR3 spans 16 residues. Germline V gives CDR1 SGHRS, CDR2 YFSETQ. Trimming left V 1 base short and J 0 bases short, with 10 bases between. CDR3 in DNA: TGCGCCAGCAGCTTGACCGACAATACGAACACCGGGGAGCTGTTTTTT. This gives the protein CASSLTDNTNTGELFF.

The V call is TRBV5-1, the J call TRBJ1-1; a possible D gene is TRBD1 (5 bases). This CDR3 contains 18 residues. Trimming took off 2 bases at V and 5 bases at J, with 25 bases between the two ends. CDR1 SGHRS and CDR2 YFSETQ come from the germline V gene. The CDR3: CASSFWLKGREAGTEAFF. CDR3 bases: TGCGCCAGCAGCTTCTGGCTTAAGGGACGTGAGGCGGGGACTGAAGCTTTCTTT.

Worth noting for this clonotype: An end of the junction differs from the germline gene, which may be a read error. The CDR3 DNA sequence: TGTGCCAGCAGTTACGCCTGGACTGACGCTTTCTTT. Translated, it gives CASSYAWTDAFF. The V call is TRBV6-2 or TRBV6-3, the J call TRBJ1-1; the D is unclear. Germline V gene sequence: CDR1 MNHEY, CDR2 SVGEGT. The CDR3 extends over 12 amino acids.

The chain links TRBV20-1 to TRBJ1-1, with D possibly matching TRBD1 (5 bases). The CDR3 contains 14 residues. CDR1 DFQATT and CDR2 SNEGSKA come from the germline V gene (reference sequence). V lost 4 bases, J lost 1 base, and 13 bases lay in between. CDR3 region: CSANRDPGNTEAFF. The DNA of the CDR3 is TGCAGTGCTAACCGGGACCCCGGGAACACTGAAGCTTTCTTT.

This clonotype was counted only a few times. This rearrangement joins TRBV10-3 to TRBJ1-2; possible D gene TRBD1, 5 bases. This CDR3 comprises 12 residues. Trimming took 6 bases from V and 4 from J, leaving 9 bases between them. The germline gives CDR1 ENHRY, CDR2 SYGVKD. Here the CDR3 reads CAIRGTLYGYTF. The CDR3 region has the DNA TGTGCCATCAGGGGGACGCTCTATGGCTACACCTTC.

Written as DNA, the CDR3 is TGTGCCAGCAGCGGGGGACAGATCACAGATACGCAGTATTTT. Amino acids: CASSGGQITDTQYF. This chain uses TRBV9 with TRBJ2-3; 7 nucleotides agree with TRBD1. J was trimmed by 2 bases and V by 3 bases; bases with no gene match: 3. This CDR3 contains 14 residues. CDR1 is SGDLS and CDR2 is YYNGEE in the germline V gene.

This clonotype showed up just a few times. The chain employs TRBV4-3 and TRBJ2-5, with 10 bases lining up with TRBD2. Germline V gives CDR1 LGHNA, CDR2 YSLEER. The ends lost 0 bases at V and 4 bases at J; junction bases unmatched: 5. CDR3 length: 16 amino acids. CDR3 DNA: TGCGCCAGCAGCCAAGATAGGCTAGCGGGAGTAGAGACCCAGTACTTC. It is translated as CASSQDRLAGVETQYF.

This clonotype was observed at least ten times. The V gene is TRBV5-6, the J gene TRBJ2-3; 12 bases line up with TRBD2. The CDR3 contains 19 residues. The germline V gene has CDR1 SGHDT and CDR2 YYEEEE. Unmatched junction bases numbered 12, after V lost 4 bases and J lost 0 bases. The CDR3 DNA follows: TGTGCCAGCAGCCCTACTACTAGCGGGGGGACAGCTAGCACAGATACGCAGTATTTT. It specifies CASSPTTSGGTASTDTQYF. The complete variable domain, with remaining parts taken from reference TRBV5-6 and TRBJ2-3, reads DAGVTQSPTHLIKTRGQQVTLRCSPKSGHDTVSWYQQALGQGPQFIFQYYEEEERQRGNFPDRFSGHQFPNYSSELNVNALLLGDSALYLCASSPTTSGGTASTDTQYFGPGTRLTVL.

The chain employs TRBV11-1 and TRBJ2-6; 7 bases map to TRBD1. V was pared by 5 bases and J by 3 bases, with 19 bases of the junction left unmatched. The CDR3 length is 20 residues. Germline V CDR1 and CDR2: SGHAT, FQDESV (reference sequence). The CDR3 loop is CASSIKYQGNRGFGANVLTF. CDR3 DNA: TGTGCCAGCAGCATAAAGTACCAAGGGAACAGGGGTTTTGGGGCCAACGTCCTGACTTTC.

This clonotype was found a few times. The V gene is TRBV5-1, the J gene TRBJ2-7; D might be TRBD1 (7 bases). Deletions cut 4 bases from V and 5 bases from J, with 19 bases between. The CDR3 sequence is 15 residues long. The germline CDR1 and CDR2 sequences are SGHRS and YFSETQ. CDR3 nucleotide sequence: TGCGCCAGCAGCCCCACCCAGGGGGGCAGCCACGAGCAGTACTTC. This encodes CASSPTQGGSHEQYF. The whole variable domain, remainder taken from reference TRBV5-1 and TRBJ2-7, is KAGVTQTPRYLIKTRGQQVTLSCSPISGHRSVSWYQQTPGQGLQFLFEYFSETQRNKGNFPGRFSGRQFSNSRSEMNVSTLELGDSALYLCASSPTQGGSHEQYFGPGTRLTVT.

The sample holds a few counts of this clonotype. The chain has TRBV12-3 or TRBV12-4 and TRBJ1-1; 7 nucleotides align to TRBD1. This CDR3 contains 14 residues. The ends lost 5 bases at V and 1 base at J; junction bases unmatched: 4. CDR3 in DNA: TGTGCCAGCAGTGGGGGACAGCCGAACACTGAAGCTTTCTTT. Translating gives CASSGGQPNTEAFF.

This chain's CDR3 is CASSEYQGLSGEETQYF. For the CDR3, the DNA is TGTGCCAGCAGTGAATATCAGGGTCTCTCGGGGGAAGAGACCCAGTACTTC. The chain couples TRBV25-1 to TRBJ2-5, with D perhaps matching TRBD2 (6 bases). Trimming took 0 bases from V and 3 from J, leaving 17 bases between them. This CDR3 is 17 amino acids long. Per germline, CDR1 MGHDK and CDR2 SYGVNS.

This clonotype was detected only a few times. V and J are TRBV10-3 and TRBJ1-6, with a tentative D call TRBD1 (5 bases). The CDR3 has 13 amino acids. The germline V and J ends were trimmed by 2 bases and 14 bases, with 13 bases remaining between them. Germline V gives CDR1 ENHRY, CDR2 SYGVKD. CDR3 DNA: TGTGCCATCAGTGAGGGGGCTCTCAGCTCCCTCCACTTT. This gives the protein CAISEGALSSLHF.

The rearrangement links TRBV29-1 to TRBJ2-1; TRBD1 agrees at 10 bases. Germline CDR1 and CDR2: SQVTM and ANQGSEA. The CDR3 is made up of 14 amino acids. J gave up 6 bases and V 2 bases, and 4 bases lay outside the gene matches. The CDR3 nucleotides are TGCAGCGTTGAAATGGACAGGGGGATCAATGAGCAGTTCTTC. Translating it yields CSVEMDRGINEQFF.

The table lists this clonotype with a few counts. The gene calls are TRBV3-1 and TRBJ1-5, with 8 positions matching TRBD1. The CDR3 spans 15 residues. Trimming cost V 3 bases and J 4 bases; bases outside gene matches: 5. Germline V gene lookup returns CDR1 LGHDT and CDR2 YNNKEL (reference sequence). CDR3 nucleotides: TGTGCCAGCAGCCACGGACAGGGTGAGAATCAGCCCCAGCATTTT. Protein: CASSHGQGENQPQHF.

This clonotype was counted a few times. The rearrangement joins TRBV28 to TRBJ2-1, with TRBD2 identical over 11 bases. This CDR3 has 16 amino acids. Per the germline V gene, CDR1 is MDHEN and CDR2 is SYDVKM. V was pared by 8 bases and J by 10 bases, with 16 bases of the junction left unmatched. CDR3 nucleotides: TGTGCCAGCGTCGCGGATAGGACTAGCGGGTCAAGGGAGCAGTTCTTC. This translates into CASVADRTSGSREQFF.

This chain connects TRBV7-8 to TRBJ1-4; D is unresolved. The CDR3 is made up of 13 amino acids. Germline CDR1 is SGHVS and CDR2 is FQNEAQ. The ends were cut back, 3 bases at V and 0 bases at J, with 2 bases in the middle. In DNA form, the CDR3 reads TGTGCCAGCAGCTTTGCAACTAATGAAAAACTGTTTTTT. Its translation is CASSFATNEKLFF.

V is TRBV12-3 or TRBV12-4 and J is TRBJ2-3, with 7 bases lining up with TRBD2. Germline trimming cut 8 bases from V and 3 bases from J; bases unmatched to any gene: 11. The length of the CDR3 is 15 residues. The CDR3 nucleotides read TGTGCCAGCTCCTTAGAGGCTAGCGGTACAGATACGCAGTATTTT. This translates into CASSLEASGTDTQYF.

In its sample, this clonotype was seen a few times. This chain connects TRBV29-1 to TRBJ1-2; D is unresolved. The CDR3 extends over 15 amino acids. CDR1 is SQVTM, CDR2 ANQGSEA, per germline. V was cut by 0 bases and J by 4 bases, with 15 bases left in between. The CDR3 DNA reads as TGCAGCGTTGAAGATACCGGCCGGGGAGGCTATGGCTACACCTTC. It codes for CSVEDTGRGGYGYTF.

V usage is TRBV7-3 and J usage is TRBJ2-3; D possibly uses TRBD1 or TRBD2 (7 bases each). The CDR3 length is 16 residues. Germline CDR1 is SGHTA and CDR2 is FQGTGA. Trimming pared 4 bases from V and 2 bases from J, leaving 16 bases between. The CDR3 region has the DNA TGTGCCAGCAGCTCAGGGGGGGACAGTCCCACAGATACGCAGTATTTT. Protein sequence: CASSSGGDSPTDTQYF.

The chain links TRBV20-1 to TRBJ2-1, with a tentative D call TRBD1 (5 bases). The CDR3 is 11 amino acids. CDR1 is DFQATT and CDR2 is SNEGSKA in the germline V gene (reference sequence). V was trimmed by 1 base and J by 12 bases, leaving 10 bases between them. CDR3 nucleotides: TGCAGTGCTAGAGGAGGCCAGGGGCAGTTCTTC. This encodes CSARGGQGQFF.

The V and J genes are TRBV4-3 and TRBJ2-3, with D hard to call. V lost 0 bases, J lost 2 bases, and 6 bases lay in between. Germline V lookup: CDR1 LGHNA, CDR2 YSLEER. There are 14 residues in the CDR3. For the CDR3, the DNA is TGCGCCAGCAGCCAAGACGTCATCACAGATACGCAGTATTTT. Translating gives CASSQDVITDTQYF.

The CDR3 nucleotides read TGCGCCAGCAGTGCGAACAAAGGGACAGGTACCTACGAGCAGTACTTC. Translated, it gives CASSANKGTGTYEQYF. This chain joins TRBV10-1 and TRBJ2-7; TRBD1 matches at 8 bases. The CDR3 totals 16 residues. Looked up from germline, CDR1 is WNHNN and CDR2 is SYGVQD (reference sequence). V lost 4 bases, J lost 2 bases, and 10 bases stayed unmatched.

The V and J genes are TRBV5-1 and TRBJ2-3, with TRBD2 as a possible D gene (5 bases). The germline gives CDR1 SGHRS, CDR2 YFSETQ. The CDR3 spans 17 residues. Trimming removed 9 bases at V and 0 bases at J, with 23 bases between. CDR3 DNA sequence: TGCGCCACCATTAATGGACTCTCTCGTTCTAGCACAGATACGCAGTATTTT. Its protein product is CATINGLSRSSTDTQYF. Using reference TRBV5-1 and TRBJ2-3 for the parts outside the CDR3, the full variable domain is KAGVTQTPRYLIKTRGQQVTLSCSPISGHRSVSWYQQTPGQGLQFLFEYFSETQRNKGNFPGRFSGRQFSNSRSEMNVSTLELGDSALYLCATINGLSRSSTDTQYFGPGTRLTVL.

The V gene is TRBV7-2, the J gene TRBJ2-7, with a tentative D call TRBD2 (7 bases). The V gene's germline CDR1 is SGHTA and CDR2 FQGNSA. The CDR3 has 14 amino acids. The ends were cut back, 5 bases at V and 2 bases at J, with 13 bases in the middle. The CDR3 coding sequence is TGTGCCAGCAGCCAAAGGGGGGGAACCTACGAGCAGTACTTC. This translates into CASSQRGGTYEQYF.

The rearrangement joins TRBV5-1 to TRBJ2-7; TRBD2 might be the D (5 bases). This CDR3 comprises 16 residues. The V end was cut by 2 bases, the J end by 1 base, with 16 bases between. From germline, CDR1 is SGHRS and CDR2 YFSETQ. CDR3 nucleotides: TGCGCCAGCAGCTTAGGGCCCAGCCCGGGGTCCTACGAGCAGTACTTC. Protein sequence: CASSLGPSPGSYEQYF.

In its sample, this clonotype was seen a few times. The CDR3, as DNA: TGTGCCAGCAGCGTACAGGGGGTGGATAATTCACCCCTCCACTTT. Residues: CASSVQGVDNSPLHF. V and J are TRBV6-1 and TRBJ1-6; 8 positions match TRBD1. Looked up from germline, CDR1 is MNHNS and CDR2 is SASEGT. CDR3 length equals 15 residues. The V gene end was trimmed by 6 bases and the J gene end by 5 bases; junction bases not matched to a gene: 6.

The chain joins TRBV7-9 to TRBJ1-3; D unclear. V lost 5 bases, J lost 2 bases, and 13 bases lay in between. CDR1 and CDR2 from the germline V gene are SEHNR and FQNEAQ (reference sequence). This CDR3 comprises 15 residues. DNA for the CDR3: TGTGCCAGCAGCCCCAACAGAGCTCCTGGAAACACCATATATTTT. The encoded protein is CASSPNRAPGNTIYF.